This TCR beta chain was found in a study of blood T cell repertoires in COVID-19. On the study more broadly: PBMCs, B-cell-depleted T cells, or T cells provided the cDNA or gDNA that made up the material.

This clone appeared once. In the original processing: Cell counts per sample came from amplifying reference gene primers. TCRdb's copy holds only in-frame clones and misses some; the assay was immunoSEQ multiplex PCR. V, J and clone size are taken as reported in that table, and D and trimming were inferred from the DNA itself. The table lists roughly 340,000 clones, 91% of them singletons, with roughly 3% in the top ten. Germline assignment: CDR1 SGHDT and CDR2 YYEEEE. This CDR3 is built from 15 residues. V shed 7 bases and J 2 bases; nucleotides not matched to a gene: 8. The sequencing sample was made of peripheral blood. This clonotype was obtained from a woman younger than 35 who had recovered from COVID-19. J is TRBJ2-1 and V is TRBV5-6, with 8 bases lining up with TRBD2. In nucleotides, the CDR3 is TGTGCCAGCTGCCTGGCTAGCGGGCCCTACAATGAGCAGTTCTTC. Its translation: CASCLASGPYNEQFF.